This TCR beta chain was found in a study of CD8+ T cells in alopecia areata. Turning to the study itself: Dosing with tofacitinib proceeded for 6 to 18 months, followed by 6 months off drug.

The V end lost 5 bases, the J end lost 4 bases, and 14 bases lay between the germline ends. From germline, CDR1 is SGHTA and CDR2 FQGNSA. The CDR3 contains 14 residues. Concerning this clone: Its cognate antigen is unknown.

Treatment denoted: oral pan-JAK inhibitor, 5-10 mg twice daily. Extraction and reverse transcription of RNA yielded cDNA as the sequencing template. Generated by immunoSEQ multiplex PCR, the TCRdb table keeps only in-frame clones and is missing some. The sample gives a few hundred thousand clones, 60% of which show up once; roughly 0.88% is in the top ten. Study-wide results and limits: Many expanded lesional clones persisted in scalp and blood during tofacitinib. Scalp samples also yield sequences from resident alphabeta T cells of normal skin.

The V and J genes are TRBV7-2 and TRBJ1-1, with a weak D call TRBD1 (5 bases). This receptor was identified in a human donor with alopecia areata. Specimen: CD4+ T cells sorted from blood, collected around week 54, from a patient treated with tofacitinib. The CDR3 DNA follows: TGTGCCAGCAGCCCGAACGTGGGGGGCACTGAAGCTTTCTTT. Amino acids: CASSPNVGGTEAFF.